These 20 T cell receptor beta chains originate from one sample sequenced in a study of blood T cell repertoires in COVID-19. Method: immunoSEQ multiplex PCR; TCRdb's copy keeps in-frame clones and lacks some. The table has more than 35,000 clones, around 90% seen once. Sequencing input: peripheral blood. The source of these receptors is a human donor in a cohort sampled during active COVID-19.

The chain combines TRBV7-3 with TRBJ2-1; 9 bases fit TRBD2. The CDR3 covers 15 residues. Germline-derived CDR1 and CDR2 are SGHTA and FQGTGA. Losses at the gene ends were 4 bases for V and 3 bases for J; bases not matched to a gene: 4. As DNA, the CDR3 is TGTGCCAGCAGCTCAGCGGGAGGCCACTACAATGAGCAGTTCTTC. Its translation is CASSSAGGHYNEQFF.

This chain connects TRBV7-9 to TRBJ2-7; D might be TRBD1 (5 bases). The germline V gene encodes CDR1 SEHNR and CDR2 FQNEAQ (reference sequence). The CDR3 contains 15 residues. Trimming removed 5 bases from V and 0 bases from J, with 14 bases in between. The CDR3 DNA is TGTGCCAGCAGCCTGACCGACAGAACCTCCTACGAGCAGTACTTC. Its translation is CASSLTDRTSYEQYF.

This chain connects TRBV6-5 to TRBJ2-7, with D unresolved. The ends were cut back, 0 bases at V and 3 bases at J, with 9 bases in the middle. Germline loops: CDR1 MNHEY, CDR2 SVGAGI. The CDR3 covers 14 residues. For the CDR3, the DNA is TGTGCCAGCAGTTACTCGAGAGCTGGCTACGAGCAGTACTTC. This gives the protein CASSYSRAGYEQYF.

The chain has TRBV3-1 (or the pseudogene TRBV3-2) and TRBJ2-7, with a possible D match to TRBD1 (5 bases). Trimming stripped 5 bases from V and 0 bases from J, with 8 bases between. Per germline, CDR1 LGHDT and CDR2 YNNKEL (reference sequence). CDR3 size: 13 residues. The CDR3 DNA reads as TGTGCCAGCAGCTGGGGCAGCTCCTACGAGCAGTACTTC. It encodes CASSWGSSYEQYF.

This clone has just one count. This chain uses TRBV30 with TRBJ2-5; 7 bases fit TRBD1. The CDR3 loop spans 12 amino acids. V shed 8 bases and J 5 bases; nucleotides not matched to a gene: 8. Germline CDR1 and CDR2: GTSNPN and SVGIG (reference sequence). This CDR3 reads CARRQGGETQYF. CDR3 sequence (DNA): TGTGCCCGAAGACAGGGCGGGGAGACCCAGTACTTC.

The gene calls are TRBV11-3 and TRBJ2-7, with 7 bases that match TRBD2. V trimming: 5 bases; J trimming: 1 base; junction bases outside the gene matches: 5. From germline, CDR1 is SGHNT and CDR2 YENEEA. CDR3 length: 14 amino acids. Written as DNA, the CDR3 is TGTGCCAGCAGCAGACTAGCTGGTTCCTACGAGCAGTACTTC. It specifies CASSRLAGSYEQYF.

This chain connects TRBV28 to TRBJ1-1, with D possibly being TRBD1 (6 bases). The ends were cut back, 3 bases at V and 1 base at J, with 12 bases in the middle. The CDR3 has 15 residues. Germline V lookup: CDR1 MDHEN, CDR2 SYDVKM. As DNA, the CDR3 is TGTGCCAGCAGTTTGGTGGGAGGGGGGAACACTGAAGCTTTCTTT. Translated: CASSLVGGGNTEAFF.

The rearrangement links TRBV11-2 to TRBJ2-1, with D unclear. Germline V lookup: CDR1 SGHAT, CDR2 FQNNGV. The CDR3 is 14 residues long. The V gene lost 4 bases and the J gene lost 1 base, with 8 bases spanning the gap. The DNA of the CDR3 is TGTGCCAGCAGCTCCTTGCTATCCTACAATGAGCAGTTCTTC. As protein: CASSSLLSYNEQFF.

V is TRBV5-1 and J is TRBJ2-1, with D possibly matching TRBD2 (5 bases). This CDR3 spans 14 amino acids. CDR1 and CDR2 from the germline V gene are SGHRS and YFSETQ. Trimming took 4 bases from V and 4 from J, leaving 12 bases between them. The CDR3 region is CASSLGERYNEQFF. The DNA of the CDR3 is TGCGCCAGCAGCCTCGGGGAACGGTACAATGAGCAGTTCTTC.

The CDR3 reads CSAERQGQHF. As DNA, the CDR3 is TGCAGTGCTGAAAGACAGGGACAGCATTTT. This rearrangement joins TRBV20-1 to TRBJ1-5; 7 bases fit TRBD1. CDR3 size: 10 residues. Germline V CDR1 and CDR2: DFQATT, SNEGSKA (reference sequence). V lost 5 bases to trimming and J lost 13 bases; unmatched junction nucleotides: 5.

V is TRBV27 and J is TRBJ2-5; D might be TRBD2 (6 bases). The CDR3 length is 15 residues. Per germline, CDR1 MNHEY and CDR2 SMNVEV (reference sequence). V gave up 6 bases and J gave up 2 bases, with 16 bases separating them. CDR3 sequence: CASRPTWRGQETQYF. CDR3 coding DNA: TGTGCCAGCAGACCCACTTGGCGGGGACAAGAGACCCAGTACTTC.

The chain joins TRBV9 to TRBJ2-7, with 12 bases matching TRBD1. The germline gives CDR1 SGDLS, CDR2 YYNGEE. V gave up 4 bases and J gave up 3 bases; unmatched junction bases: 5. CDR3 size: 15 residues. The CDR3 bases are TGTGCCAGCAGCCAGGGACAGGGGGCCAACTACGAGCAGTACTTC. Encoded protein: CASSQGQGANYEQYF.

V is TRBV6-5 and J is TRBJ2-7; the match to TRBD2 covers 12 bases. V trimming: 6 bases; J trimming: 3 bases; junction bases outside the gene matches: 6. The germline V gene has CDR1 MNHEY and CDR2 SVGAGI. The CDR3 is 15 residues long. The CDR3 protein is CASSLGLAGHYEQYF. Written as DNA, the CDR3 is TGTGCCAGCAGCCTAGGACTAGCGGGACACTACGAGCAGTACTTC.

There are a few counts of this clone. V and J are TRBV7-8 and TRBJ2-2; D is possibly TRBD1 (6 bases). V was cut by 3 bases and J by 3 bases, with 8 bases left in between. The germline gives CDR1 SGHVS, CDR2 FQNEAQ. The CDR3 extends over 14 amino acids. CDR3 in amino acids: CASSFWGHTGELFF. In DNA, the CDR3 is TGTGCCAGCAGCTTTTGGGGGCACACCGGGGAGCTGTTTTTT.

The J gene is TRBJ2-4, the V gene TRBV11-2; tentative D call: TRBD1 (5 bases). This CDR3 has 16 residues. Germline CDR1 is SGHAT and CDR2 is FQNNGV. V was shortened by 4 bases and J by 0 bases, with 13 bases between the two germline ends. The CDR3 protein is CASSSPTVLAKNIQYF. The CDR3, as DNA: TGTGCCAGCAGCTCTCCGACAGTACTAGCCAAAAACATTCAGTACTTC.

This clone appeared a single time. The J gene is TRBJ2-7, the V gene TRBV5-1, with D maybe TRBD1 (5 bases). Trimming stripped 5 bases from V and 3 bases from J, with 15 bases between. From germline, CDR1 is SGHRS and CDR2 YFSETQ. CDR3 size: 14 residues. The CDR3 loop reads CASRAGSGHYEQYF. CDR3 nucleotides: TGCGCCAGCAGAGCAGGGTCGGGCCACTACGAGCAGTACTTC.

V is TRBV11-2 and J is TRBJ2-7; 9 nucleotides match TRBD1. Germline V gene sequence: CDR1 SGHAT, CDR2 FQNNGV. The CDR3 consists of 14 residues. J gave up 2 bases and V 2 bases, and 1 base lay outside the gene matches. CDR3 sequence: CASSLNRGPYEQYF. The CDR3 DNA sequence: TGTGCCAGCAGCTTAAACAGGGGGCCCTACGAGCAGTACTTC.

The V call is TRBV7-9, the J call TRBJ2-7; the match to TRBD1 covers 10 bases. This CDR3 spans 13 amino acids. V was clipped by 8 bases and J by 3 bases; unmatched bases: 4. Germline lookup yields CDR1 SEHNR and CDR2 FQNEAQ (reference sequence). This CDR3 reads CASAWTGGYEQYF. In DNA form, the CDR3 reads TGTGCCAGCGCGTGGACAGGGGGCTACGAGCAGTACTTC.

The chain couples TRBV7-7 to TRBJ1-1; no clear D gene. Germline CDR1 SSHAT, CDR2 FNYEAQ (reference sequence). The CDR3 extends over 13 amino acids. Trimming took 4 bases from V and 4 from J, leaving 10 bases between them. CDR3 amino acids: CASSWRWGTEAFF. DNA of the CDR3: TGTGCCAGCAGCTGGAGGTGGGGCACTGAAGCTTTCTTT.

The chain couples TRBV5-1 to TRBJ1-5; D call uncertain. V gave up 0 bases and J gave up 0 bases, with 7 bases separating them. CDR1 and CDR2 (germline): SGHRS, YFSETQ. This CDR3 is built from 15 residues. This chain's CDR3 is CASSLDPSSNQPQHF. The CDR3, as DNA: TGCGCCAGCAGCTTGGATCCTTCTAGCAATCAGCCCCAGCATTTT. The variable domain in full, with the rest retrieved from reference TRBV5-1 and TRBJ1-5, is KAGVTQTPRYLIKTRGQQVTLSCSPISGHRSVSWYQQTPGQGLQFLFEYFSETQRNKGNFPGRFSGRQFSNSRSEMNVSTLELGDSALYLCASSLDPSSNQPQHFGDGTRLSIL.